This entry is about one T cell receptor beta chain. There is no known antigen for this receptor. Base qualities are not at hand, and no much larger clone is one base apart. The sample belongs to a study of T cell responses to AZD1222 COVID-19 vaccine (dated by TCRdb to the early 2020s). Regarding the research as a whole: TCR sequencing was performed for 230 to 250 trial participants, of whom around 200 were given two doses of AZD1222 and roughly 25 were given two doses of MenACWY control vaccine. Trial participants were enrolled by age into 18-55, 56-69 and 70-plus year subgroups, with about 150, 27 and 61 TCR-sequenced participants respectively.

Overall study results and their limits: Conclusions about previously exposed vaccinees were limited because only a handful of AZD1222 recipients were SARS-CoV-2 seropositive at baseline. After two AZD1222 doses, both the breadth and the depth of spike-specific TCRs were significantly higher than at day 0 and than in MenACWY recipients. In the small 56-69-year group, the increase in depth fell short of significance, most likely because of low power. Epitopes outside the regions mutated in the B.1.351 and B.1.1.7 variants were reportedly recognized by nearly half of the unique spike-specific TCRs. No day 14 peak-response samples were available, so repertoires were characterized only after the peak T cell response. The vaccine-associated CD4 TCRs covered the entire spike protein, and the dominant responses fell in regions 160-218 and 743-854. Most participants were white British and females outnumbered males, and the authors suggested that clonal diversity may have been underestimated.

Trimming at the junction amounts to 1 base on V and 9 bases on J, and the germline ends lie 7 bases apart. The CDR3 runs 13 amino acids, cysteine and phenylalanine included. Only the CDR3 DNA stays, 39 bases, in frame from base 1. From a lookup of the germline V gene, CDR1 and CDR2 are SGHTA and FQGNSA. The CDR3 regions of human TCRbeta chains were analyzed by immunosequencing. In the authors' own workflow: TCRs in the repertoires were compared against a reference library of SARS-CoV-2-specific TCRs that had been generated with the MIRA antigen-specificity platform. Breadth was defined as the fraction of unique TCRs that were SARS-CoV-2-associated, and depth was defined as the fraction of total T cells that were SARS-CoV-2-associated. Each spike-specific TCR was assigned to its reactive spike region and to a CD4 or CD8 class using the MIRA data. Log10-transformed breadth and depth values were compared by one-way ANOVA with Sidak's multiple comparisons tests. TCRdb took over this immuneACCESS table, retaining in-frame rearrangements with V and J assigned. Such tables are incomplete; in checked studies, under half of the missing clones stem from an unresolved V gene, and the remainder is unexplained. Clone size and V and J calls were adopted from that table, with D and trimming inferred from the DNA. In this sample the table shows 120,000 to 150,000 clones, roughly 84% of which occur a single time. The ten largest clones represent around 5.1% of the sample.

The intended sense of this specimen's time point label: about 28 days (+/-7) after the second vaccine dose. AZD1222 recipients whose second dose came at about 4 weeks and those whose second dose came at about 12 weeks were combined into one group, since spike-specific TCR depth and breadth did not differ between the two schedules. Vaccinee samples were obtained from the UK trials COV001 and COV002, which included a single-blind randomized controlled phase 2/3 trial of AZD1222 (ChAdOx1 nCoV-19) in healthy adults. Trial participant PBMC samples were collected at day 0 and day 28 after the second dose for TCRbeta chain sequencing.

Source: peripheral blood, taken 28 days after the second AZD1222 dose. This receptor was taken from an adult who received the AZD1222 COVID-19 vaccine. The rearranged segments are TRBV7-2 and TRBJ1-6; no D gene can be assigned with confidence. The DNA sequence is given as TGTGCCAGCAGCTTAGAGTCCACTTCACCCCTCCACTTT. The translation is CASSLESTSPLHF.